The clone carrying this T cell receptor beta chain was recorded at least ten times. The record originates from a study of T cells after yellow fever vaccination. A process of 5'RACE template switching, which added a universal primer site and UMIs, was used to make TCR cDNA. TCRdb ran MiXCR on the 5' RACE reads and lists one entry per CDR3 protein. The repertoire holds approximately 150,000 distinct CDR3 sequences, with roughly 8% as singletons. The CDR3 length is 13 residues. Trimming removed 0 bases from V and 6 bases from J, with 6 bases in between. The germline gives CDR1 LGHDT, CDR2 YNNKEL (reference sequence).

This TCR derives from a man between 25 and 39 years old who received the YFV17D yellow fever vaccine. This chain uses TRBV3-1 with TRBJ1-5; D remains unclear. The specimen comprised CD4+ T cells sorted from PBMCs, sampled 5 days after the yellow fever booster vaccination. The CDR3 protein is CASSQDGVQPQHF. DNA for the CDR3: TGTGCCAGCAGCCAAGATGGGGTTCAGCCCCAGCATTTT.